This T cell receptor beta chain stems from a study of cytomegalovirus exposure and HLA in healthy donors. Findings of the study overall: HLA allele associations emerged for about 18,000 TCR beta sequences in a later analysis, at 0.05 false discovery rate.

60 Vbeta and 13 Jbeta primers were used in PCR. Profiled with immunoSEQ multiplex PCR; TCRdb holds only in-frame clones, not every one. The sample consists of approximately 160,000 clones, just over 70% of them appearing once. The table lists this clone with many counts. Its antigen is unknown. Germline loops: CDR1 MNHNY, CDR2 SVGAGI (reference sequence). The CDR3 consists of 14 residues. Trimming removed 6 bases from V and 6 bases from J, with 15 bases in between. The receptor's source is a young man in good health and CMV-seropositive. The sequenced sample was PBMCs. The V and J genes are TRBV6-6 and TRBJ1-5, with TRBD1 as a possible D gene (5 bases). CDR3 residues: CASSSGQAAQPQHF. CDR3 DNA: TGTGCCAGCAGCTCAGGACAAGCAGCTCAGCCCCAGCATTTT.